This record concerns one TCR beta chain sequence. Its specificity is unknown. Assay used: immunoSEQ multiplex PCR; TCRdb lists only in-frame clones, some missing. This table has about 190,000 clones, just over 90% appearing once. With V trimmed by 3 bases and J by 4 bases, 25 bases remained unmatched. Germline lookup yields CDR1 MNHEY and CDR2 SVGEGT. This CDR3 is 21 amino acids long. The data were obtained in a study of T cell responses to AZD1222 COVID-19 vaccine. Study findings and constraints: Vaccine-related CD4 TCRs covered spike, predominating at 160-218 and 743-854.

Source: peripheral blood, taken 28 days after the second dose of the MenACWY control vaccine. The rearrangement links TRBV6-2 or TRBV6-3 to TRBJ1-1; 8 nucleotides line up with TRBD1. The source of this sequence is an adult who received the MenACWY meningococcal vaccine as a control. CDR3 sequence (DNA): TGTGCCAGCAGTTATTTTCGAAGGATGCATCGAGGCGCAGGGGGCACCACTGAAGCTTTCTTT. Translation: CASSYFRRMHRGAGGTTEAFF.